These 4 T cell receptor beta chains were all obtained from the same sample, sequenced in a study of vaccination and CD4 T cells after COVID-19 (dated 2022 in TCRdb). Their recognized antigens are unknown. Receptors were amplified or captured by PCR. The reads were generated on an Illumina iSeq 100. At the Johns Hopkins FTIC core, DNA from the cultured CD4+ T cells underwent TCR sequencing with the Oncomine TCR Beta short-read assay. TCRdb reprocessed the public reads (quality trimming at Q25 with fastp, clone calling with MiXCR) and kept in-frame beta chains. Each CDR3 protein appears once, grouped with its most common genes and DNA. The table for this sample lists fewer than 15,000 distinct CDR3 sequences; about two fifths of them were counted only once. The ten most abundant clones make up 7% to 9.5% of the sample. In light of the paper, this sample's treatment or condition label describes: roughly 10-day PBMC culture with coronavirus spike peptide pools or control peptides (ViraFEST assay).

The sequenced sample was CD4+ T cells from blood, cultured in vitro, obtained after SARS-CoV-2 vaccination. The receptors originated from a human donor who had recovered from COVID-19.

The chain combines TRBV7-9 with TRBJ2-3, with D hard to call. Germline CDR1 and CDR2: SEHNR and FQNEAQ (reference sequence). V was trimmed by 5 bases and J by 7 bases, leaving 13 bases between them. The CDR3 runs 13 residues. CDR3 coding DNA: TGTGCCAGCAGCCCACCAAGCGAGAATACGCAGTATTTT. It specifies CASSPPSENTQYF.

This clonotype was counted only a few times. The chain combines TRBV6-2 or TRBV6-3 with TRBJ2-3; 11 nucleotides agree with TRBD1. The germline CDR1 and CDR2 sequences are MNHEY and SVGEGT. This CDR3 has 17 residues. V lost 2 bases and J lost 6; bases outside the gene matches: 10. The DNA for the CDR3 is TGTGCCAGCAGTTACCTGGCTCCGGGGACAGGGGGGGATACGCAGTATTTT. Amino acids: CASSYLAPGTGGDTQYF.

The chain joins TRBV20-1 to TRBJ2-7; 8 bases are shared with TRBD2. The CDR3 sequence is 13 residues long. The V segment lost 6 bases and the J segment 3 bases; nucleotides outside the gene matches: 7. Germline loops: CDR1 DFQATT, CDR2 SNEGSKA (reference sequence). CDR3: CSAFSGNSYEQYF. The CDR3 bases are TGCAGTGCCTTTAGCGGGAACAGCTACGAGCAGTACTTC.

The J gene is TRBJ2-5, the V gene TRBV4-1, with D perhaps matching TRBD1 (7 bases). V shed 4 bases and J shed 4 bases, with 31 bases lying between them. This CDR3 has 20 amino acids. Germline V gene sequence: CDR1 MGHRA, CDR2 YSYEKL. The CDR3 DNA is TGCGCCAGCAGCCCAAATACAGGGGCCGCTGCGGGGTGGATAAGAGAGACCCAGTACTTC. Translated: CASSPNTGAAAGWIRETQYF.